The 6 T cell receptor beta chains given below trace back to one sample, sequenced in a study of beta chain features in type 1 diabetes. What was sequenced were expressed TCRB transcripts, since all of the isolated RNA had been reverse transcribed. TCRdb keeps only in-frame clones here, not all; method: immunoSEQ multiplex PCR. Here the sample spans about 250,000 clones, roughly an eighth being singletons. Sequencing used naive CD4+ T cells from blood. These receptors originate from a middle-aged woman in good health.

This clone has a handful of counts. The chain joins TRBV23-1 to TRBJ2-7, with 7 bases matching TRBD2. TRBV23-1 is an open reading frame, and its role is uncertain. The CDR3 contains 17 residues. The ends lost 0 bases at V and 0 bases at J; junction bases unmatched: 8. The CDR3 bases are TGCGCCAGCAGTCAATCTCTGTCAAGCGGGGTCTCCTACGAGCAGTACTTC. Amino acids: CASSQSLSSGVSYEQYF.

This clone was seen a few times. This chain uses TRBV9 with TRBJ2-4; 9 nucleotides align to TRBD1. The CDR3 length is 16 residues. The germline V gene encodes CDR1 SGDLS and CDR2 YYNGEE. J was trimmed by 0 bases and V by 0 bases; bases with no gene match: 1. CDR3 sequence: CASSVEGQGAKNIQYF. DNA of the CDR3: TGTGCCAGCAGCGTAGAGGGACAGGGAGCCAAAAACATTCAGTACTTC. Combining the CDR3 with reference TRBV9 and TRBJ2-4 gives the whole variable domain DSGVTQTPKHLITATGQRVTLRCSPRSGDLSVYWYQQSLDQGLQFLIQYYNGEERAKGNILERFSAQQFPDLHSELNLSSLELGDSALYFCASSVEGQGAKNIQYFGAGTRLSVL.

This clone has just a few counts. This chain joins TRBV9 and TRBJ2-5; possibly TRBD1 for D (6 bases). CDR1 and CDR2 (germline): SGDLS, YYNGEE. Trimming cost V 0 bases and J 4 bases, with 13 bases left between them. The CDR3 runs to 15 residues. For the CDR3, the DNA is TGTGCCAGCAGCGTAGTAACAGGGTCGGTAGAGACCCAGTACTTC. Translated: CASSVVTGSVETQYF.

The rearrangement uses TRBV7-2 and TRBJ2-6; D perhaps matches TRBD1 (6 bases). CDR1 is SGHTA, CDR2 FQGNSA, per germline. The ends were cut back, 3 bases at V and 4 bases at J, with 13 bases in the middle. The CDR3 consists of 16 residues. This CDR3 reads CASSFRGGPGANVLTF. In nucleotides, the CDR3 is TGTGCCAGCAGCTTTCGAGGGGGTCCCGGGGCCAACGTCCTGACTTTC.

The chain employs TRBV9 and TRBJ2-1, with TRBD2 matching 14 bases. After removal of 0 bases from V and 10 bases from J, the junction contained 9 bases not matched to a gene. The CDR3 sequence is 17 residues long. Germline values: CDR1 SGDLS, CDR2 YYNGEE. CDR3 sequence: CASSVGGTSGGQGEQFF. In DNA form, the CDR3 reads TGTGCCAGCAGCGTAGGGGGGACTAGCGGGGGCCAGGGGGAGCAGTTCTTC. The entire variable domain, with the rest obtained from reference TRBV9 and TRBJ2-1, is as follows: DSGVTQTPKHLITATGQRVTLRCSPRSGDLSVYWYQQSLDQGLQFLIQYYNGEERAKGNILERFSAQQFPDLHSELNLSSLELGDSALYFCASSVGGTSGGQGEQFFGPGTRLTVL.

This clone was counted a few times. V gene TRBV11-2 combines with J gene TRBJ1-4; 9 nucleotides match TRBD1. V was pared by 1 base and J by 7 bases, with 1 base of the junction left unmatched. This CDR3 contains 14 residues. Looked up from germline, CDR1 is SGHAT and CDR2 is FQNNGV. CDR3: CASSLGDRAEKLFF. The CDR3 DNA reads as TGTGCCAGCAGCTTAGGGGACAGGGCTGAAAAACTGTTTTTT.